Each of the 10 T cell receptor beta chains below was sequenced from the same sample in a study of cytomegalovirus exposure and HLA in healthy donors. Here immunoSEQ multiplex PCR was the method, and the copy in TCRdb shows in-frame clones only, minus some. The table records around 120,000 clones, 86% of them present only once. Sequences were obtained from PBMCs. Every receptor here comes from a young man in good health and CMV-seronegative.

CDR3 sequence reads: CASSENGLGGNQPQHF. Here the CDR3 DNA reads TGTGCCAGCAGTGAAAACGGACTTGGGGGGAATCAGCCCCAGCATTTT. The chain couples TRBV6-1 to TRBJ1-5, with a tentative D call TRBD1 (5 bases). In germline, CDR1 is MNHNS, CDR2 SASEGT. This CDR3 has 16 residues. V dropped 2 bases and J dropped 4 bases, with 15 bases sitting between them.

V and J are TRBV27 and TRBJ1-2, with D uncertain. In germline, CDR1 is MNHEY, CDR2 SMNVEV (reference sequence). The CDR3 contains 11 residues. V lost 6 bases and J lost 5, with 7 bases in between. CDR3 bases: TGTGCCAGCAGGGCGGCTTATGGCTACACCTTC. Encoded protein: CASRAAYGYTF.

This chain joins TRBV6-5 and TRBJ2-7, with D possibly TRBD1 on 6 matching bases. V dropped 5 bases and J dropped 2 bases, with 16 bases sitting between them. This CDR3 is 15 amino acids long. CDR1 and CDR2 (germline): MNHEY, SVGAGI. The CDR3 loop reads CASSITGTHAYEQYF. DNA for the CDR3: TGTGCCAGCAGTATTACCGGGACACATGCCTACGAGCAGTACTTC.

The genes are TRBV19 and TRBJ1-1; no firm D call. This CDR3 spans 14 amino acids. V was clipped by 1 base and J by 1 base, with 7 bases between them. CDR1 is LNHDA, CDR2 SQIVND, per germline (reference sequence). CDR3 loop: CASSIAPENTEAFF. The CDR3 bases are TGTGCCAGTAGTATAGCCCCAGAGAACACTGAAGCTTTCTTT.

The rearrangement uses TRBV10-1 and TRBJ1-1; D remains unclear. Germline V CDR1 and CDR2: WNHNN, SYGVQD (reference sequence). This CDR3 contains 13 residues. Trimming shortened V by 5 bases and J by 0 bases, and 7 bases separated the two germline ends. The CDR3 loop is CASSYNLNTEAFF. CDR3 DNA sequence: TGCGCCAGCAGTTATAACTTGAACACTGAAGCTTTCTTT.

The rearrangement uses TRBV18 and TRBJ1-2, with TRBD1 matching over 10 bases. Germline V gives CDR1 KGHSH, CDR2 LQKENI. The CDR3 is 13 amino acids. V shed 5 bases and J 6 bases; nucleotides not matched to a gene: 3. The CDR3 here is CASSSGTGDGYTF. In nucleotides, the CDR3 is TGTGCCAGCTCATCCGGGACAGGGGATGGCTACACCTTC.

This clone was counted many times. The V and J genes are TRBV6-1 and TRBJ1-2; D is unresolved. The CDR3 sequence is 13 residues long. The V gene lost 6 bases and the J gene lost 2 bases, with 10 bases spanning the gap. Germline V lookup: CDR1 MNHNS, CDR2 SASEGT. This chain's CDR3 is CASSYAGNYGYTF. The DNA for the CDR3 is TGTGCCAGCAGCTACGCAGGAAACTATGGCTACACCTTC.

The V and J genes are TRBV6-5 and TRBJ1-5, with D unresolved. CDR3 length equals 13 residues. With 8 bases removed from V and 5 bases from J, the gap between germline ends came to 13 bases. From germline, CDR1 is MNHEY and CDR2 SVGAGI. In DNA, the CDR3 is TGTGCCAGCGGACTCAAGGGCCATCAGCCCCAGCATTTT. It is translated as CASGLKGHQPQHF.

The J gene is TRBJ2-2, the V gene TRBV29-1, with D perhaps TRBD2 (5 bases). V lost 7 bases to trimming and J lost 3 bases, with 12 bases between them. CDR1 is SQVTM and CDR2 is ANQGSEA in the germline V gene. The CDR3 is made up of 13 amino acids. The CDR3 sequence: CSAHGDHTGELFF. The CDR3 region has the DNA TGCAGCGCCCACGGGGATCACACCGGGGAGCTGTTTTTT.

This clone was counted once. The V call is TRBV2, the J call TRBJ1-3; weak D call: TRBD1 (5 bases). Germline V CDR1 and CDR2: SNHLY, FYNNEI. The CDR3 has 17 amino acids. Trimming removed 0 bases at V and 2 bases at J, with 14 bases between. CDR3 protein: CASSEARLAGPGNTIYF. The CDR3 DNA follows: TGTGCCAGCAGTGAAGCGAGGTTGGCAGGGCCTGGAAACACCATATATTTT.